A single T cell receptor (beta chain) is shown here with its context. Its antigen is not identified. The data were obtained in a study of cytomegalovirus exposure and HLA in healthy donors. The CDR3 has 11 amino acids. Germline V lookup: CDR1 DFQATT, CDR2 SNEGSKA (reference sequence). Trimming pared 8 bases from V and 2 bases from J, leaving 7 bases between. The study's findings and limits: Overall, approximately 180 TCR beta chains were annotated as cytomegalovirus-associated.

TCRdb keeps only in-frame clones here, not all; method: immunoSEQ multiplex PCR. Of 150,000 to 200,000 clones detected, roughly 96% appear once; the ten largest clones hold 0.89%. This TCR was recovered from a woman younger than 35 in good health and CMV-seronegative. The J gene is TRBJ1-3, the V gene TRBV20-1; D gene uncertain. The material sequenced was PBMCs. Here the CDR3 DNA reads TGCAGTTTCTTAACTGGAAACACCATATATTTT. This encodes CSFLTGNTIYF.